What follows is one TCR beta chain and its context. Clones were sequenced by immunoSEQ multiplex PCR, and TCRdb holds only the in-frame ones, with some missing. The profile shows 30,000 to 40,000 clones, 80% to 90% of them singletons. V was shortened by 4 bases and J by 5 bases, with 12 bases between the two germline ends. The V gene's germline CDR1 is SGHRS and CDR2 YFSETQ. The CDR3 has 13 residues. The data are from a study of OX40 agonist ivuxolimab in advanced cancers. The material sequenced was CD4+ or CD8+ T cells sorted from blood, taken in a trial of the OX40 agonist ivuxolimab. The sequence derives from an adult with an advanced solid tumor such as melanoma, head and neck, liver or kidney cancer. The chain employs TRBV5-1 and TRBJ1-1; a weak D match, TRBD1 (6 bases). DNA for the CDR3: TGCGCCAGCAGCCCAACAGGGAAAACTGAAGCTTTCTTT. Translated: CASSPTGKTEAFF.